Detailed here is one T cell receptor (beta chain). Germline loops: CDR1 KGHSH, CDR2 LQKENI. The CDR3 length is 15 residues. The ends were cut back, 3 bases at V and 2 bases at J, with 12 bases in the middle. The data originate from a study of graft-versus-host responses after intestinal transplantation. Only in-frame clones appear in the TCRdb table, and some are missing; sequencing was by immunoSEQ multiplex PCR. The data show about 64,000 clones, around nine tenths seen once. The chain has TRBV18 and TRBJ2-3; D possibly matches TRBD1 or TRBD2 (5 bases each). This clonotype originated in a human patient who received an intestinal transplant, so some T cells may come from the graft donor. The sequenced sample was bone marrow, obtained 700 to 850 days after intestinal transplantation. The CDR3 protein is CASSPRGGSTDTQYF. The DNA for the CDR3 is TGTGCCAGCTCACCGAGGGGTGGCTCCACAGATACGCAGTATTTT.